This record concerns one T cell receptor beta chain sequence. This sample was included in a study of blood T cell repertoires in COVID-19. About the research overall: There were acute and convalescent COVID-19 samples, and they came from the United States, Italy and Spain. Sources were T cells, B-cell-depleted T cells, or PBMCs; the material itself was cDNA or gDNA.

Enrolment of Seattle patients took place during active infection, and they were followed longitudinally. Libraries were prepared by immunoSEQ multiplex PCR; TCRdb keeps only in-frame clonotypes and omits some of them. The top ten hold roughly 12% of the sample, which has 310,000 or so clones, 88% seen once. CDR1 is SEHNR, CDR2 FQNEAQ, per germline (reference sequence). This CDR3 has 16 residues. The ends lost 3 bases at V and 0 bases at J; junction bases unmatched: 1. The sample taken for sequencing was peripheral blood. The TCR was taken from a woman in her 30s with COVID-19, enrolled during active disease. V and J are TRBV7-9 and TRBJ2-6; 8 nucleotides match TRBD1. The CDR3 region has the DNA TGTGCCAGCAGCTTTACAGGGGGCTCTGGGGCCAACGTCCTGACTTTC. Translation: CASSFTGGSGANVLTF. Looking up the rest from reference TRBV7-9 and TRBJ2-6 gives the full variable domain: DTGVSQNPRHKITKRGQNVTFRCDPISEHNRLYWYRQTLGQGPEFLTYFQNEAQLEKSRLLSDRFSAERPKGSFSTLEIQRTEQGDSAMYLCASSFTGGSGANVLTFGAGSRLTVL.